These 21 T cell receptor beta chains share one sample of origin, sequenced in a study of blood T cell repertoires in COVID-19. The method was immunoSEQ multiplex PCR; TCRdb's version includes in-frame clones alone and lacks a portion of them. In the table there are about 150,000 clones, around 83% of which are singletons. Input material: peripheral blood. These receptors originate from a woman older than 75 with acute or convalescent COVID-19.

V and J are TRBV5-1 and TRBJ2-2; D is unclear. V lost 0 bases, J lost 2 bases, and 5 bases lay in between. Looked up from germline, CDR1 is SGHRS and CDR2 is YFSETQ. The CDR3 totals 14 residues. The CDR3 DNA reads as TGCGCCAGCAGCTTGGTGACAAACACCGGGGAGCTGTTTTTT. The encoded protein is CASSLVTNTGELFF. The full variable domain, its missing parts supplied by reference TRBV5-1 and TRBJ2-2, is KAGVTQTPRYLIKTRGQQVTLSCSPISGHRSVSWYQQTPGQGLQFLFEYFSETQRNKGNFPGRFSGRQFSNSRSEMNVSTLELGDSALYLCASSLVTNTGELFFGEGSRLTVL.

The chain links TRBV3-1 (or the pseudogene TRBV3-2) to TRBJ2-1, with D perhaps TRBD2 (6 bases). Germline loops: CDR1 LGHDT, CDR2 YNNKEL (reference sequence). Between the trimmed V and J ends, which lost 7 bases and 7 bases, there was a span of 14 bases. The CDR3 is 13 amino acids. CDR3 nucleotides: TGTGCCAGCAAGGCCCTCCGGGGGAATGAGCAGTTCTTC. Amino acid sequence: CASKALRGNEQFF.

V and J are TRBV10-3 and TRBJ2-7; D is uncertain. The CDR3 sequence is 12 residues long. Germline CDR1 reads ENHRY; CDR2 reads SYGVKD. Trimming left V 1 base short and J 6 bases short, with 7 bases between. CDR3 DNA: TGTGCCATCAGTGAGTTTTCGGGCGAGCAGTACTTC. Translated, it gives CAISEFSGEQYF.

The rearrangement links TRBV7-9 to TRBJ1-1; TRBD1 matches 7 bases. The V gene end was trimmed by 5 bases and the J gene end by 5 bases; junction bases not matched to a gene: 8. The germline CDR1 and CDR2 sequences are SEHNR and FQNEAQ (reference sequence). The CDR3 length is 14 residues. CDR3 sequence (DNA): TGTGCCAGCAGCGGACCGAACAGGGGAACTGAAGCTTTCTTT. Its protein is CASSGPNRGTEAFF. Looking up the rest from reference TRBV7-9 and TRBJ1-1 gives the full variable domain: DTGVSQNPRHKITKRGQNVTFRCDPISEHNRLYWYRQTLGQGPEFLTYFQNEAQLEKSRLLSDRFSAERPKGSFSTLEIQRTEQGDSAMYLCASSGPNRGTEAFFGQGTRLTVV.

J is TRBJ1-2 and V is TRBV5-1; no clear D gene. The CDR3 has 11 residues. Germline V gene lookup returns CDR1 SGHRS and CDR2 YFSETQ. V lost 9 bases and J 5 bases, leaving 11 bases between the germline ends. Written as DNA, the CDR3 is TGCGCCACCGGGGAGGTGTATGGCTACACCTTC. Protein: CATGEVYGYTF.

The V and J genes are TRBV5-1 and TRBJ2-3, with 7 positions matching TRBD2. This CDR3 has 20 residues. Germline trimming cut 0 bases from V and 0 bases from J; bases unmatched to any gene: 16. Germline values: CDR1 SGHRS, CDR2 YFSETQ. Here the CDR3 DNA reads TGCGCCAGCAGCTTGGCCCGCCGCCAGCGGGGTTCCTCGAGCACAGATACGCAGTATTTT. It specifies CASSLARRQRGSSSTDTQYF.

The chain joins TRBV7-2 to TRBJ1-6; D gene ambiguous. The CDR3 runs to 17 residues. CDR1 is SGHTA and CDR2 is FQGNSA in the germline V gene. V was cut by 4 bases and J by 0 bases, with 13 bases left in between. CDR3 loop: CASSSRSPSSYNSPLHF. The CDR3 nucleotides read TGTGCCAGCAGCTCCCGTTCCCCGAGCTCCTATAATTCACCCCTCCACTTT.

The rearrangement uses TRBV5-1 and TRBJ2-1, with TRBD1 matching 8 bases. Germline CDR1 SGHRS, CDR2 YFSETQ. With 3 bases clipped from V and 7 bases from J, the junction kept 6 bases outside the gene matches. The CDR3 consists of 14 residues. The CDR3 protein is CASSSGQGINEQFF. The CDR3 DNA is TGCGCCAGCAGCTCAGGACAGGGAATAAATGAGCAGTTCTTC.

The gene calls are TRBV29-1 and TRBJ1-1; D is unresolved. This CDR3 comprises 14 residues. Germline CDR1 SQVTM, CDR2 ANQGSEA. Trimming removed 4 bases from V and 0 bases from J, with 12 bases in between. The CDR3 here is CSVGSSAMNTEAFF. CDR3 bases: TGCAGCGTTGGGAGTTCTGCCATGAACACTGAAGCTTTCTTT.

The CDR3 nucleotides read TGTGCCAGCAGTGGCTCAATTCGCGATGAGCAGTTCTTC. As protein: CASSGSIRDEQFF. The chain has TRBV25-1 and TRBJ2-1; D not certain. This CDR3 has 13 residues. CDR1 is MGHDK, CDR2 SYGVNS, per germline. Trimming shortened V by 4 bases and J by 8 bases, and 12 bases separated the two germline ends. Full variable domain (rest looked up from reference TRBV25-1 and TRBJ2-1): EADIYQTPRYLVIGTGKKITLECSQTMGHDKMYWYQQDPGMELHLIHYSYGVNSTEKGDLSSESTVSRIRTEHFPLTLESARPSHTSQYLCASSGSIRDEQFFGPGTRLTVL.

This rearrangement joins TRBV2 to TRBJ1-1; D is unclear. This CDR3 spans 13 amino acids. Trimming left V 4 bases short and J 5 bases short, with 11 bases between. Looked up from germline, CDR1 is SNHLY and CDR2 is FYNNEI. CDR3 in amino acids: CASSAGRVTEAFF. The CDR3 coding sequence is TGTGCCAGCAGTGCGGGGAGGGTTACTGAAGCTTTCTTT.

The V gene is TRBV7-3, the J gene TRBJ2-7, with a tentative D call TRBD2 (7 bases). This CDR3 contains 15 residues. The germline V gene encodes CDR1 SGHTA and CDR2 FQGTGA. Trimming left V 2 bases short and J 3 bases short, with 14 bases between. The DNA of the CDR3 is TGTGCCAGCAGCTTATATGCGGGGGCCGACTACGAGCAGTACTTC. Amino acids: CASSLYAGADYEQYF.

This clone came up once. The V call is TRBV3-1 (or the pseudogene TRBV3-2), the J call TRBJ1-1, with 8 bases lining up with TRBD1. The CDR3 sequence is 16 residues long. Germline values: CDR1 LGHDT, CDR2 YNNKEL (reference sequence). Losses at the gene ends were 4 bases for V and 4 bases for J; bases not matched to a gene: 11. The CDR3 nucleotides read TGTGCCAGCAGCCCCATGACAGGGGTTCGGCGCACTGAAGCTTTCTTT. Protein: CASSPMTGVRRTEAFF.

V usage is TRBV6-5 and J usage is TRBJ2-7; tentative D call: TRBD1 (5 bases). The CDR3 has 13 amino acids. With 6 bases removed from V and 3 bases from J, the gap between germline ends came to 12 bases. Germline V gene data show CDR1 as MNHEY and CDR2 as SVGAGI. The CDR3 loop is CASRETVNYEQYF. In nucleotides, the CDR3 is TGTGCCAGCAGGGAGACAGTGAACTACGAGCAGTACTTC.

The CDR3 DNA sequence: TGTGCCAGCAGTTACGGGGTGGAGGGACCCGGGAGAGCTTTCTTT. Its translation is CASSYGVEGPGRAFF. The chain combines TRBV6-6 with TRBJ1-1, with D possibly being TRBD1 (5 bases). The CDR3 runs 15 residues. CDR1 MNHNY and CDR2 SVGAGI come from the germline V gene (reference sequence). The germline V and J ends were trimmed by 2 bases and 10 bases, with 20 bases remaining between them.

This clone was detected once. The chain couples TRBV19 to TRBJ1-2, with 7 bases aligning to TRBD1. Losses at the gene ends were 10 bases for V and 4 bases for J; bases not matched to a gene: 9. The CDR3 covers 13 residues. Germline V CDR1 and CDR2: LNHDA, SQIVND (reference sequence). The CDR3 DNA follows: TGTGCCACCCGGACAGGAGAGCGCTATGGCTACACCTTC. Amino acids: CATRTGERYGYTF.

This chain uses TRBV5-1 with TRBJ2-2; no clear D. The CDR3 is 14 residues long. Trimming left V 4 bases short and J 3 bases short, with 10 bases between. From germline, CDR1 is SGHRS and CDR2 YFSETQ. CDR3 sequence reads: CASSPITDTGELFF. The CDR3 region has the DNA TGCGCCAGCAGCCCGATAACGGACACCGGGGAGCTGTTTTTT.

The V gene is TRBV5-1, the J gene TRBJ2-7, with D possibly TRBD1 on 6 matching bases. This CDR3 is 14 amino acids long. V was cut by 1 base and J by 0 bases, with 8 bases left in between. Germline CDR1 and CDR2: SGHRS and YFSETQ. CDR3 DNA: TGCGCCAGCAGCTTGAGACAGGACTCCTACGAGCAGTACTTC. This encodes CASSLRQDSYEQYF.

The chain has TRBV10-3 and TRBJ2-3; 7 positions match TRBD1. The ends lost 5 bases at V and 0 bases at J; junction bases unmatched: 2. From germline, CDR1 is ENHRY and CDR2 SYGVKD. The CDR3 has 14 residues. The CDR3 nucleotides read TGTGCCATCAGTCCGGGACAGAGCACAGATACGCAGTATTTT. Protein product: CAISPGQSTDTQYF.

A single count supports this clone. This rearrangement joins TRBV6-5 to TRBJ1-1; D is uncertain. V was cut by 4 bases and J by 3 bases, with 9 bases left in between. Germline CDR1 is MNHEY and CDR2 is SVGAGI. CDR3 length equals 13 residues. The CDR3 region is CASSFNIDTEAFF. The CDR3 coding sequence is TGTGCCAGCAGTTTTAACATCGACACTGAAGCTTTCTTT.

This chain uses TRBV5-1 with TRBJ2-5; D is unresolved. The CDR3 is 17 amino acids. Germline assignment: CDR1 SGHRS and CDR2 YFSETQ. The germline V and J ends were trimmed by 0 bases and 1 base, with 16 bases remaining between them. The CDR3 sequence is CASSLGVQNYVQETQYF. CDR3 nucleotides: TGCGCCAGCAGCTTGGGGGTTCAGAACTACGTCCAAGAGACCCAGTACTTC. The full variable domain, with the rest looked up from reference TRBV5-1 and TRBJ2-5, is KAGVTQTPRYLIKTRGQQVTLSCSPISGHRSVSWYQQTPGQGLQFLFEYFSETQRNKGNFPGRFSGRQFSNSRSEMNVSTLELGDSALYLCASSLGVQNYVQETQYFGPGTRLLVL.